These 3 T cell receptor beta chains were all obtained from the same sample, sequenced in a study of cytomegalovirus exposure and HLA in healthy donors. With 60 Vbeta and 13 Jbeta primers, the PCR was carried out. TCRdb's copy holds only in-frame clones and misses some; the assay was immunoSEQ multiplex PCR. The table shows 120,000 or so clones, with 65% to 75% occurring only once. The sequenced sample was PBMCs. These TCRs come from a man in his forties in good health and CMV-seropositive.

The rearrangement links TRBV6-1 to TRBJ1-5, with a possible D match to TRBD1 (6 bases). Germline CDR1 reads MNHNS; CDR2 reads SASEGT. The ends were cut back, 5 bases at V and 5 bases at J, with 16 bases in the middle. CDR3 length equals 15 residues. The CDR3 protein is CASSTAGGSYQPQHF. Here the CDR3 DNA reads TGTGCCAGCAGTACGGCGGGGGGCTCGTATCAGCCCCAGCATTTT.

The gene calls are TRBV5-4 and TRBJ1-3; D possibly corresponds to TRBD1 (6 bases). The length of the CDR3 is 14 residues. Germline V gene sequence: CDR1 SGHNT, CDR2 YYREEE (reference sequence). V was clipped by 0 bases and J by 5 bases, with 9 bases between them. CDR3 residues: CASSLAGTRNTIYF. The CDR3 DNA reads TGTGCCAGCAGCTTGGCCGGGACACGAAACACCATATATTTT.

The chain recombines TRBV4-3 with TRBJ2-7, with D perhaps matching TRBD1 (6 bases). CDR1 LGHNA and CDR2 YSLEER come from the germline V gene. Trimming took off 4 bases at V and 3 bases at J, with 10 bases between the two ends. This CDR3 comprises 13 residues. The CDR3 bases are TGCGCCAGCAGCCGCGGACAGTTCTACGAGCAGTACTTC. It translates to CASSRGQFYEQYF.